The sequence of this TCR beta chain was determined in a study of control samples from healthy donors and cancer patients. Profiled with immunoSEQ multiplex PCR; TCRdb holds only in-frame clones, not every one. The sample data list approximately 190,000 clones. The sequencing sample was made of blood. The source of this sequence is a woman under 40 in good health.

The CDR3 sequence: CASSLGEGAPGGYTF. Here the CDR3 DNA reads TGCGCCAGCAGCTTGGGGGAGGGGGCGCCGGGAGGCTACACCTTC. The V and J genes are TRBV5-1 and TRBJ1-2, with 7 bases matching TRBD1. The CDR3 contains 15 residues. Per germline, CDR1 SGHRS and CDR2 YFSETQ. Germline trimming cut 0 bases from V and 8 bases from J; bases unmatched to any gene: 10.